Below, 24 T cell receptor beta chains from the same sample are listed, as sequenced in a study of shared clonotypes between healthy human individuals. Here immunoSEQ multiplex PCR was the method, and the copy in TCRdb shows in-frame clones only, minus some. Of over a million clones listed, about 80% are singletons. Sample: memory CD4+ T cells sorted from blood. Subset specified: CD45RA-negative fraction. These receptors were taken from a man in his late teens or twenties in good health.

This chain uses TRBV5-1 with TRBJ2-5; D perhaps matches TRBD2 (5 bases). The V end was cut by 0 bases, the J end by 5 bases, with 17 bases between. The CDR3 is 16 amino acids. The germline V gene has CDR1 SGHRS and CDR2 YFSETQ. The CDR3 region is CASSLAGISAGETQYF. CDR3 DNA: TGCGCCAGCAGCTTGGCGGGGATTTCGGCCGGGGAGACCCAGTACTTC.

V and J are TRBV18 and TRBJ2-5; TRBD2 agrees at 9 bases. Germline V CDR1 and CDR2: KGHSH, LQKENI. CDR3 size: 18 residues. Germline trimming cut 7 bases from V and 3 bases from J; bases unmatched to any gene: 18. The CDR3 loop reads CASFHLSSGVNGKETQYF. The DNA of the CDR3 is TGTGCCAGCTTCCACCTCTCTAGCGGGGTGAACGGAAAAGAGACCCAGTACTTC.

With regard to this clone: Other nucleotide sequences in the sample specify the same CDR3. The V gene is TRBV30, the J gene TRBJ1-1, with D possibly matching TRBD1 (5 bases). The V end lost 5 bases, the J end lost 5 bases, and 15 bases lay between the germline ends. CDR1 is GTSNPN, CDR2 SVGIG, per germline (reference sequence). The CDR3 extends over 13 amino acids. The CDR3 DNA follows: TGTGCCTGGGGTGGGCAGGGAGGGACTGAAGCTTTCTTT. Residues: CAWGGQGGTEAFF.

The chain uses TRBV13 and TRBJ1-1; D not certain. Trimming removed 2 bases from V and 1 base from J, with 5 bases in between. The CDR3 runs 13 residues. Germline CDR1 reads PRHDT; CDR2 reads FYEKMQ (reference sequence). The CDR3 DNA follows: TGTGCCAGCAGCTTATCCCAGAACACTGAAGCTTTCTTT. Its translation is CASSLSQNTEAFF.

The rearrangement uses TRBV6-1 and TRBJ1-5, with a possible D match to TRBD1 (6 bases). Looked up from germline, CDR1 is MNHNS and CDR2 is SASEGT. The V and J ends lost 4 bases and 7 bases respectively, with 17 bases between them. This CDR3 is 15 amino acids long. Here the CDR3 reads CASSVQQGTLQPQHF. CDR3 DNA sequence: TGTGCCAGCAGTGTTCAACAGGGAACCCTACAGCCCCAGCATTTT.

Of note for this clone: An end of the junction does not agree with germline; a read error may underlie this. The V call is TRBV10-3, the J call TRBJ2-7, with TRBD2 identical over 9 bases. In germline, CDR1 is ENHRY, CDR2 SYGVKD. CDR3 size: 14 residues. The CDR3 coding sequence is TGTGCCACCCGACAAGCGGGAGGCGCCGGTGGACCCCACTTC. Translating gives CATRQAGGAGGPHF.

The V gene is TRBV18, the J gene TRBJ1-5; D call uncertain. CDR1 KGHSH and CDR2 LQKENI come from the germline V gene. The V and J ends lost 4 bases and 0 bases respectively, with 13 bases between them. The CDR3 loop spans 16 amino acids. The CDR3 sequence: CASSQKQVFSNQPQHF. The CDR3, as DNA: TGTGCCAGCTCACAGAAACAAGTTTTTAGCAATCAGCCCCAGCATTTT.

This chain joins TRBV28 and TRBJ2-7; TRBD1 matches 9 bases. CDR1 and CDR2 (germline): MDHEN, SYDVKM. Trimming at V came to 6 bases and at J to 4 bases, leaving 7 bases not matched to a gene. The length of the CDR3 is 14 residues. The CDR3 is CASRPGQGSYEQYF. The CDR3 DNA reads as TGTGCCAGCAGACCGGGACAGGGAAGTTACGAGCAGTACTTC.

With respect to this clone: This sequence may be a read error, since a much larger clone differs from it by one base. Different DNA sequences within this sample yield the same CDR3. V is TRBV11-2 and J is TRBJ2-3; no clear D gene. The CDR3 length is 12 residues. V dropped 2 bases and J dropped 2 bases, with 2 bases sitting between them. Per the germline V gene, CDR1 is SGHAT and CDR2 is FQNNGV. CDR3 bases: TGTGCCAGCAGCTTAAACACAGATACGCAGTATTTT. Translated: CASSLNTDTQYF.

This sequence joins TRBV29-1 and TRBJ1-2; no firm D call. This CDR3 is built from 13 residues. V lost 4 bases, J lost 5 bases, and 14 bases lay in between. Germline values: CDR1 SQVTM, CDR2 ANQGSEA. The CDR3 is CSVGPTPPYGYTF. In DNA form, the CDR3 reads TGCAGCGTTGGCCCGACCCCTCCATATGGCTACACCTTC.

This clone was seen only a few times. The rearrangement uses TRBV2 and TRBJ2-5, with D possibly being TRBD2 (5 bases). The germline V gene encodes CDR1 SNHLY and CDR2 FYNNEI. Trimming stripped 1 base from V and 4 bases from J, with 13 bases between. This CDR3 is 15 amino acids long. The CDR3 loop reads CASSEVSGIAETQYF. CDR3 coding DNA: TGTGCCAGCAGTGAAGTGTCGGGGATAGCAGAGACCCAGTACTTC.

CDR3 residues: CASSETGLAGSTYEQYF. In DNA form, the CDR3 reads TGCGCCAGCAGTGAGACGGGACTAGCGGGGAGTACCTACGAGCAGTACTTC. This chain uses TRBV10-1 with TRBJ2-7; 13 bases fit TRBD2. This CDR3 spans 17 amino acids. V gave up 2 bases and J gave up 2 bases; unmatched junction bases: 6. Germline V gene data show CDR1 as WNHNN and CDR2 as SYGVQD (reference sequence).

CDR3 DNA sequence: TGTGCCAGTAGTATAGGGTTTGGCTCTCGGGGTGATCAGCCCCAGCATTTT. Its protein product is CASSIGFGSRGDQPQHF. This chain connects TRBV19 to TRBJ1-5; unclear D gene. CDR3 length: 17 amino acids. The germline V gene has CDR1 LNHDA and CDR2 SQIVND (reference sequence). The V and J ends lost 1 base and 5 bases respectively, with 18 bases between them.

On this clone itself: Other DNA sequences in this specimen translate into the identical CDR3. The chain employs TRBV18 and TRBJ1-1, with D hard to call. Germline V gives CDR1 KGHSH, CDR2 LQKENI. Between the trimmed V and J ends, which lost 2 bases and 2 bases, there was a span of 6 bases. CDR3 size: 13 residues. The CDR3 here is CASSPGRNTEAFF. In nucleotides, the CDR3 is TGTGCCAGCTCACCAGGCAGAAACACTGAAGCTTTCTTT.

With respect to this clone: Other DNA sequences in the same sample also yield this CDR3. The chain carries TRBV5-1 and TRBJ1-3; D is uncertain. Germline V lookup: CDR1 SGHRS, CDR2 YFSETQ. V shed 0 bases and J shed 1 base, with 5 bases lying between them. The CDR3 loop spans 14 amino acids. The chain's CDR3 is CASSLVGSGNTIYF. CDR3 in DNA: TGCGCCAGCAGCTTGGTGGGGTCTGGAAACACCATATATTTT. The full variable domain, completed using reference TRBV5-1 and TRBJ1-3, is KAGVTQTPRYLIKTRGQQVTLSCSPISGHRSVSWYQQTPGQGLQFLFEYFSETQRNKGNFPGRFSGRQFSNSRSEMNVSTLELGDSALYLCASSLVGSGNTIYFGEGSWLTVV.

This sequence joins TRBV11-3 and TRBJ2-2, with a possible D match to TRBD1 (6 bases). Germline CDR1 SGHNT, CDR2 YENEEA. V was clipped by 1 base and J by 7 bases, with 16 bases between them. This CDR3 region has 16 residues. The CDR3 nucleotides are TGTGCCAGCAGCTTAGTTGTCAGGGGCAGGCGCGGGGAGCTGTTTTTT. Amino acids: CASSLVVRGRRGELFF. Looking up the rest from reference TRBV11-3 and TRBJ2-2 gives the full variable domain: EAGVVQSPRYKIIEKKQPVAFWCNPISGHNTLYWYLQNLGQGPELLIRYENEEAVDDSQLPKDRFSAERLKGVDSTLKIQPAELGDSAVYLCASSLVVRGRRGELFFGEGSRLTVL.

Here the CDR3 reads CASSPYTPNYGYTF. CDR3 nucleotides: TGTGCCAGCAGCCCCTATACACCTAACTATGGCTACACCTTC. The chain carries TRBV9 and TRBJ1-2; no clear D gene. This CDR3 region has 14 residues. V dropped 4 bases and J dropped 0 bases, with 10 bases sitting between them. The germline V gene encodes CDR1 SGDLS and CDR2 YYNGEE.

The chain joins TRBV27 to TRBJ1-2, with a weak D call TRBD1 (6 bases). Germline CDR1 and CDR2: MNHEY and SMNVEV (reference sequence). Trimming stripped 4 bases from V and 8 bases from J, with 8 bases between. CDR3 length: 11 amino acids. CDR3 in amino acids: CASSSGAGYTF. The CDR3 DNA is TGTGCCAGCAGTTCAGGGGCCGGCTACACCTTC.

The chain has TRBV11-2 and TRBJ1-3, with D tentatively TRBD1 (5 bases). Trimming removed 3 bases at V and 3 bases at J, with 9 bases between. The CDR3 loop spans 14 amino acids. In germline, CDR1 is SGHAT, CDR2 FQNNGV. CDR3 DNA sequence: TGTGCCAGCAGCTTGGAGACAGTTGGAAACACCATATATTTT. This translates into CASSLETVGNTIYF.

CDR3 region: CSVDGGMRSRETQYF. The CDR3 nucleotides read TGCAGCGTTGATGGAGGCATGCGATCACGAGAGACCCAGTACTTC. The chain recombines TRBV29-1 with TRBJ2-5, with a possible D match to TRBD2 (5 bases). Trimming took off 3 bases at V and 4 bases at J, with 18 bases between the two ends. Germline lookup yields CDR1 SQVTM and CDR2 ANQGSEA. The CDR3 contains 15 residues.

Only one count was recorded for this clone. V usage is TRBV5-1 and J usage is TRBJ1-5; TRBD1 agrees at 8 bases. The germline CDR1 and CDR2 sequences are SGHRS and YFSETQ. The trim removed 0 bases at V and 7 bases at J, leaving 6 bases unmatched. The CDR3 sequence is 15 residues long. This chain's CDR3 is CASSLGTGREQPQHF. The CDR3, as DNA: TGCGCCAGCAGCTTGGGGACAGGGCGGGAGCAGCCCCAGCATTTT. The variable domain in full, completed from reference TRBV5-1 and TRBJ1-5, reads KAGVTQTPRYLIKTRGQQVTLSCSPISGHRSVSWYQQTPGQGLQFLFEYFSETQRNKGNFPGRFSGRQFSNSRSEMNVSTLELGDSALYLCASSLGTGREQPQHFGDGTRLSIL.

This clone came up a few times. The chain recombines TRBV5-1 with TRBJ2-7; possible D gene TRBD2, 6 bases. Per the germline V gene, CDR1 is SGHRS and CDR2 is YFSETQ. This CDR3 contains 15 residues. V was shortened by 4 bases and J by 3 bases, with 17 bases between the two germline ends. The CDR3 bases are TGCGCCAGCAGCGCGGGAAAAGGAGCGAACTACGAGCAGTACTTC. Translation gives CASSAGKGANYEQYF.

The V and J genes are TRBV2 and TRBJ2-3; 7 nucleotides match TRBD1. The germline V gene encodes CDR1 SNHLY and CDR2 FYNNEI. The CDR3 has 16 amino acids. J lost 1 base, V lost 9 bases, and 13 bases had no gene match. The CDR3 loop reads CASTRWAGGGTDTQYF. In DNA, the CDR3 is TGTGCCAGTACAAGGTGGGCAGGGGGAGGCACAGATACGCAGTATTTT.

This clone was observed once. The genes are TRBV5-6 and TRBJ1-6, with D uncertain. Looked up from germline, CDR1 is SGHDT and CDR2 is YYEEEE. Trimming pared 2 bases from V and 4 bases from J, leaving 10 bases between. CDR3 length: 15 amino acids. The CDR3, as DNA: TGTGCCAGCAGCTTAAACTACCTATATAATTCACCCCTCCACTTT. As protein: CASSLNYLYNSPLHF.